The 32 T cell receptor beta chains in this list originate from one sample, sequenced in a study of T cell repertoires in cytomegalovirus infection. Their target antigens are unknown. TCRdb reprocessed the reads with MiXCR, giving one entry per CDR3 protein. The table lists 650,000 to 850,000 distinct CDR3 sequences, 25% to 30% of them singletons. Material: cultured CD8+ T cells from PBMCs, obtained from culture after CMV antigen stimulation. The origin of the receptors is a human donor in good health (CMV status not recorded). Some clones in this sample may be carry-over from other donors' samples.

The chain couples TRBV5-4 to TRBJ2-3; TRBD2 matches at 10 bases. The CDR3 runs to 16 residues. The germline gives CDR1 SGHNT, CDR2 YYREEE (reference sequence). V shed 4 bases, J shed 2 bases, and the junction held 7 bases outside the gene matches. Here the CDR3 DNA reads TGTGCCAGCAGCCTGAGTAGCGGGGGGACCACAGATACGCAGTATTTT. Its protein is CASSLSSGGTTDTQYF.

The chain is built from TRBV7-9 and TRBJ1-4; TRBD1 aligns across 9 bases. The J segment lost 8 bases and the V segment lost 7 bases, leaving 11 bases of the junction unmatched. Germline V lookup: CDR1 SEHNR, CDR2 FQNEAQ (reference sequence). The CDR3 runs 15 residues. CDR3 coding DNA: TGTGCCAGCAACGGAGGGACAGGGAAATGGGAAAAACTGTTTTTT. Protein sequence: CASNGGTGKWEKLFF.

The chain carries TRBV28 and TRBJ1-1, with D unresolved. V was clipped by 5 bases and J by 6 bases, with 16 bases between them. Germline lookup yields CDR1 MDHEN and CDR2 SYDVKM. The CDR3 runs to 14 residues. This CDR3 reads CASSNPTLPAEAFF. The CDR3 nucleotides are TGTGCCAGCAGTAATCCGACCTTGCCCGCTGAAGCTTTCTTT.

Remarks on this clonotype: The junction shows a germline mismatch at one end, possibly a read error. The V call is TRBV7-9, the J call TRBJ2-1; the match to TRBD1 covers 7 bases. CDR3 size: 13 residues. Germline V gene data show CDR1 as SEHNR and CDR2 as FQNEAQ (reference sequence). The CDR3 sequence is CAGRRDSHNERFF. CDR3 nucleotide sequence: TGTGCCGGACGCCGGGACAGCCACAATGAGCGGTTCTTC.

This clonotype appeared a few times. The chain links TRBV7-8 to TRBJ2-3; the match to TRBD2 covers 12 bases. The junction had 2 bases not matched to a gene; V was cut back by 3 bases and J by 1 base. The CDR3 is 16 amino acids. Germline lookup yields CDR1 SGHVS and CDR2 FQNEAQ. The CDR3 DNA follows: TGTGCCAGCAGCTTTCTAGCGGGGGGGGGCACAGATACGCAGTATTTT. Its protein product is CASSFLAGGGTDTQYF. Full variable domain (missing parts from reference TRBV7-8 and TRBJ2-3): GAGVSQSPRYKVAKRGQDVALRCDPISGHVSLFWYQQALGQGPEFLTYFQNEAQLDKSGLPSDRFFAERPEGSVSTLKIQRTQQEDSAVYLCASSFLAGGGTDTQYFGPGTRLTVL.

The V gene is TRBV7-6, the J gene TRBJ2-1, with D possibly being TRBD1 or TRBD2 (6 bases each). V lost 5 bases to trimming and J lost 6 bases, with 17 bases between them. This CDR3 has 15 amino acids. The V gene's germline CDR1 is SGHVS and CDR2 FNYEAQ. CDR3 in DNA: TGTGCCAGCAGCAGGGGGGATTGGGAACCCAATGAGCAGTTCTTC. It translates to CASSRGDWEPNEQFF.

This clonotype was found a few times. This chain joins TRBV12-3 or TRBV12-4 and TRBJ1-2; TRBD1 aligns across 8 bases. After removal of 6 bases from V and 7 bases from J, the junction contained 16 bases not matched to a gene. The CDR3 has 16 residues. The CDR3 nucleotides read TGTGCCAGCAGATTCGGTGAGGCCAGGGGGCCTTCTGGCTACACCTTC. Its protein product is CASRFGEARGPSGYTF.

The chain couples TRBV5-5 to TRBJ1-3, with 7 bases identical to TRBD1. There are 16 residues in the CDR3. Germline CDR1 reads SGHKS; CDR2 reads YYEKEE (reference sequence). The J segment lost 4 bases and the V segment lost 4 bases, leaving 11 bases of the junction unmatched. The CDR3 loop is CASSQPQGIRGNTIYF. As DNA, the CDR3 is TGTGCCAGCAGCCAACCACAGGGGATCAGGGGAAACACCATATATTTT.

This clonotype was detected many times. This chain joins TRBV7-6 and TRBJ2-1; a possible D gene is TRBD1 (6 bases). This CDR3 is 14 amino acids long. Trimming stripped 1 base from V and 9 bases from J, with 13 bases between. The germline V gene encodes CDR1 SGHVS and CDR2 FNYEAQ. The CDR3 is CASSLGGRVSEQFF. The CDR3 bases are TGTGCCAGCAGCTTAGGGGGGCGCGTGAGTGAGCAGTTCTTC.

V gene TRBV7-8 combines with J gene TRBJ1-1; D is possibly TRBD1 (6 bases). V shed 2 bases and J shed 0 bases, with 10 bases lying between them. This CDR3 region has 15 residues. CDR1 and CDR2 from the germline V gene are SGHVS and FQNEAQ. The CDR3 bases are TGTGCCAGCAGCTTAAGTGAGGGGGTGAACACTGAAGCTTTCTTT. It encodes CASSLSEGVNTEAFF.

The chain has TRBV4-1 and TRBJ2-3, with TRBD2 identical over 11 bases. The CDR3 spans 17 residues. The junction had 4 bases not matched to a gene; V was cut back by 0 bases and J by 2 bases. Germline CDR1 MGHRA, CDR2 YSYEKL. CDR3 sequence (DNA): TGCGCCAGCAGCCAAGAAGTAGCGGGGGGGCCCACAGATACGCAGTATTTT. It codes for CASSQEVAGGPTDTQYF.

This chain joins TRBV25-1 and TRBJ1-1; a weak D match, TRBD1 (6 bases). The CDR3 spans 17 residues. Germline CDR1 MGHDK, CDR2 SYGVNS. V was trimmed by 1 base and J by 1 base, leaving 16 bases between them. The CDR3 DNA is TGTGCCAGCAGTGAATTTTTTGGCAGGGGACCGAACACTGAAGCTTTCTTT. This sequence encodes CASSEFFGRGPNTEAFF.

This clonotype was seen more than once but under ten times. The chain couples TRBV6-1 to TRBJ1-5; D ambiguous. The CDR3 consists of 14 residues. Trimming stripped 2 bases from V and 5 bases from J, with 10 bases between. Germline CDR1 and CDR2: MNHNS and SASEGT. The CDR3 here is CASSEHTVDQPQHF. CDR3 nucleotide sequence: TGTGCCAGCAGTGAACACACGGTCGATCAGCCCCAGCATTTT.

This clonotype was seen more than once but under ten times. The J gene is TRBJ1-3, the V gene TRBV7-9; D is ambiguous. The V gene lost 1 base and the J gene lost 2 bases, with 9 bases spanning the gap. The CDR3 contains 15 residues. Germline loops: CDR1 SEHNR, CDR2 FQNEAQ (reference sequence). The CDR3 protein is CASSLDETAGNTIYF. DNA of the CDR3: TGTGCCAGCAGCTTAGATGAGACTGCTGGAAACACCATATATTTT.

This chain joins TRBV7-2 and TRBJ1-1, with D uncertain. CDR1 SGHTA and CDR2 FQGNSA come from the germline V gene. Deletions cut 5 bases from V and 6 bases from J, with 16 bases between. The CDR3 consists of 14 residues. The CDR3 coding sequence is TGTGCCAGCAGCCCCCCCCTGACGCCGGCTGAAGCTTTCTTT. Protein product: CASSPPLTPAEAFF. The full variable domain, completed using reference TRBV7-2 and TRBJ1-1, is GAGVSQSPSNKVTEKGKDVELRCDPISGHTALYWYRQSLGQGLEFLIYFQGNSAPDKSGLPSDRFSAERTGGSVSTLTIQRTQQEDSAVYLCASSPPLTPAEAFFGQGTRLTVV.

The rearrangement links TRBV20-1 to TRBJ1-1; 7 nucleotides agree with TRBD1. The CDR3 is 13 residues long. CDR1 is DFQATT, CDR2 SNEGSKA, per germline (reference sequence). J was trimmed by 1 base and V by 7 bases; bases with no gene match: 6. The chain's CDR3 is CSETTGTNTEAFF. CDR3 DNA: TGCAGTGAAACGACAGGGACGAACACTGAAGCTTTCTTT.

The rearrangement links TRBV6-6 to TRBJ2-7; TRBD2 might be the D (7 bases). V lost 2 bases to trimming and J lost 5 bases, with 16 bases between them. Germline CDR1 MNHNY, CDR2 SVGAGI (reference sequence). The CDR3 is made up of 15 amino acids. CDR3 protein: CASSYGGALFNEQYV. In DNA, the CDR3 is TGTGCCAGCAGTTACGGGGGGGCGCTTTTCAACGAGCAGTACGTC.

This clonotype was observed at least ten times. This chain connects TRBV7-6 to TRBJ2-1; D not certain. The CDR3 loop spans 12 amino acids. Germline CDR1 SGHVS, CDR2 FNYEAQ. Deletions cut 0 bases from V and 5 bases from J, with 2 bases between. Here the CDR3 reads CASSLANNEQFF. The CDR3 bases are TGTGCCAGCAGCTTAGCGAACAATGAGCAGTTCTTC.

Many counts were recorded for this clonotype. The rearrangement uses TRBV7-8 and TRBJ2-1; no clear D gene. In germline, CDR1 is SGHVS, CDR2 FQNEAQ. V was trimmed by 4 bases and J by 10 bases, leaving 11 bases between them. This CDR3 spans 12 amino acids. CDR3 coding DNA: TGTGCCAGCAGCTCCGGGCCTCGGGAGCAGTTCTTC. Its translation is CASSSGPREQFF.

The chain combines TRBV27 with TRBJ1-5, with D perhaps TRBD1 (6 bases). Looked up from germline, CDR1 is MNHEY and CDR2 is SMNVEV (reference sequence). The CDR3 covers 13 residues. The germline V and J ends were trimmed by 3 bases and 6 bases, with 9 bases remaining between them. CDR3: CASSLTGRQPQHF. The CDR3 bases are TGTGCCAGCAGTTTGACAGGACGTCAGCCCCAGCATTTT.

J is TRBJ2-1 and V is TRBV7-8, with 7 bases that match TRBD2. The V segment lost 5 bases and the J segment 6 bases; nucleotides outside the gene matches: 10. CDR1 and CDR2 from the germline V gene are SGHVS and FQNEAQ. This CDR3 region has 15 residues. The DNA for the CDR3 is TGTGCCAGCAGCCTTCGACCGGGACTACCCAATGAGCAGTTCTTC. Translating gives CASSLRPGLPNEQFF.

The chain recombines TRBV7-9 with TRBJ2-7; 9 nucleotides align to TRBD1. With 5 bases clipped from V and 5 bases from J, the junction kept 4 bases outside the gene matches. Germline V CDR1 and CDR2: SEHNR, FQNEAQ (reference sequence). The CDR3 runs to 13 residues. The CDR3: CASSRQGDHEQYF. The CDR3 DNA reads TGTGCCAGCAGCCGACAGGGGGACCACGAGCAGTACTTC.

J is TRBJ1-1 and V is TRBV7-8; D uncertain. The CDR3 is 15 residues long. Trimming left V 1 base short and J 1 base short, with 10 bases between. Germline lookup yields CDR1 SGHVS and CDR2 FQNEAQ. The CDR3 spells CASSLVPTGNTEAFF. CDR3 nucleotides: TGTGCCAGCAGCTTAGTTCCCACGGGGAACACTGAAGCTTTCTTT.

Turning to this clonotype: A read error may produce the germline difference seen at one junction end. The chain joins TRBV19 to TRBJ1-5; perhaps TRBD1 as D (5 bases). The CDR3 spans 16 residues. The germline V gene has CDR1 LNHDA and CDR2 SQIVND (reference sequence). The CDR3 here is CVSSTSSSGGNQPQHF. The CDR3 DNA reads TGTGTCAGTAGTACCTCATCTTCGGGGGGGAATCAGCCCCAGCATTTT.

This clonotype has a handful of counts. The genes are TRBV28 and TRBJ1-6, with D unresolved. V was cut by 5 bases and J by 7 bases, with 6 bases left in between. This CDR3 region has 12 residues. Germline CDR1 MDHEN, CDR2 SYDVKM. The CDR3 loop reads CASSVRNSPLHF. The CDR3 DNA is TGTGCCAGCAGTGTGAGGAATTCACCCCTCCACTTT.

This clonotype has only a few counts. This chain uses TRBV20-1 with TRBJ1-2, with 7 bases matching TRBD1. The CDR3 loop spans 16 amino acids. CDR1 is DFQATT, CDR2 SNEGSKA, per germline (reference sequence). The ends lost 6 bases at V and 6 bases at J; junction bases unmatched: 19. The CDR3 DNA sequence: TGCAGTGCCGACTTGCGAAGACAGGGCGTGTCAGATGGCTACACCTTC. Encoded protein: CSADLRRQGVSDGYTF.

V and J are TRBV2 and TRBJ2-5, with D possibly matching TRBD2 (6 bases). The V end lost 7 bases, the J end lost 6 bases, and 24 bases lay between the germline ends. This CDR3 has 16 residues. Germline values: CDR1 SNHLY, CDR2 FYNNEI. The CDR3 sequence is CASKVTGAGPQKTQYF. The CDR3 DNA follows: TGTGCCAGCAAAGTTACGGGTGCGGGACCCCAGAAGACCCAGTACTTC. The full variable domain, completed using reference TRBV2 and TRBJ2-5, is EPEVTQTPSHQVTQMGQEVILRCVPISNHLYFYWYRQILGQKVEFLVSFYNNEISEKSEIFDDQFSVERPDGSNFTLKIRSTKLEDSAMYFCASKVTGAGPQKTQYFGPGTRLLVL.

The gene calls are TRBV6-1 and TRBJ2-3, with 9 bases matching TRBD1. CDR1 is MNHNS and CDR2 is SASEGT in the germline V gene. The CDR3 has 20 amino acids. Losses at the gene ends were 0 bases for V and 1 base for J; bases not matched to a gene: 14. The CDR3 loop reads CASSEAWDRDTIDGTDTQYF. The CDR3 DNA reads as TGTGCCAGCAGTGAAGCTTGGGACAGGGACACCATCGATGGCACAGATACGCAGTATTTT.

The rearrangement uses TRBV12-3 or TRBV12-4 and TRBJ2-5; D not resolved. CDR3 length: 12 amino acids. V lost 5 bases, J lost 5 bases, and 9 bases lay in between. Here the CDR3 DNA reads TGTGCCAGCAGTAGCTCCATGGAGACCCAGTACTTC. Amino acids: CASSSSMETQYF.

The genes are TRBV6-4 and TRBJ2-1; TRBD2 matches 8 bases. Germline V gene lookup returns CDR1 MRHNA and CDR2 SNTAGT. The CDR3 contains 15 residues. J was trimmed by 0 bases and V by 4 bases; bases with no gene match: 2. The CDR3 region has the DNA TGTGCCAGCAGTGTACTAGCGGCCTCCTACAATGAGCAGTTCTTC. It translates to CASSVLAASYNEQFF.

The rearrangement joins TRBV7-9 to TRBJ2-2; possibly TRBD2 for D (7 bases). This CDR3 is built from 16 residues. Trimming took 5 bases from V and 7 from J, leaving 20 bases between them. Germline CDR1 reads SEHNR; CDR2 reads FQNEAQ (reference sequence). Here the CDR3 reads CASSPPGGGAVGELFF. The DNA of the CDR3 is TGTGCCAGCAGCCCACCTGGGGGGGGGGCCGTCGGGGAGCTGTTTTTT.

The rearrangement uses TRBV20-1 and TRBJ2-7; tentative D call: TRBD1 (5 bases). Per germline, CDR1 DFQATT and CDR2 SNEGSKA (reference sequence). V gave up 0 bases and J gave up 1 base, with 13 bases separating them. The CDR3 is 15 residues long. The CDR3 region has the DNA TGCAGTGCTAGAGATTTGGGGCACAATTCCTACGAGCAGTACTTC. Encoded protein: CSARDLGHNSYEQYF.